These T cell receptor beta chains were read from a single sample in a study of beta chain features in type 1 diabetes. Only in-frame clones appear in the TCRdb table, and some are missing; sequencing was by immunoSEQ multiplex PCR. The table shows hundreds of thousands of clones, with around 28% occurring only once. Sequencing was performed on naive CD4+ T cells from blood. Receptors were obtained from a young man in good health. CDR3s include the opening cysteine and the closing phenylalanine or tryptophan. The order of the fields is V gene, CDR3 length, J gene, clone size, D gene, CDR3 protein, CDR3 DNA. D genes are given only for firm matches. Size is stated for part of the rows, as once, few or many counts, or as a class when the clone is expanded.

>TRBV9|15|TRBJ2-1|few|NA
CASSVVQAAYNEQFF
TGTGCCAGCAGCGTAGTTCAGGCCGCCTACAATGAGCAGTTCTTC
>TRBV2|15|TRBJ2-3|NA|TRBD2
CASRLSGRETDTQYF
TGTGCCAGCAGGTTGTCGGGGAGGGAAACAGATACGCAGTATTTT
>TRBV27|13|TRBJ2-7|NA|NA
CASKEGSSYEQYF
TGTGCCAGTAAGGAGGGGAGCTCCTACGAGCAGTACTTC
>TRBV30|15|TRBJ1-4|NA|NA
CAWSVPVGTNEKLFF
TGTGCCTGGAGTGTACCCGTTGGGACTAATGAAAAACTGTTTTTT
>TRBV5-4|14|TRBJ2-3|NA|NA
CASSPRSYTDTQYF
TGTGCCAGCAGCCCCAGGTCGTACACAGATACGCAGTATTTT
>TRBV11-2|14|TRBJ2-3|NA|NA
CASSLVAATDTQYF
TGTGCCAGCAGCTTAGTGGCAGCCACAGATACGCAGTATTTT
>TRBV15|12|TRBJ2-7|few|NA
CATSRDYDEQYF
TGTGCCACCAGCAGAGATTACGACGAGCAGTACTTC
>TRBV28|17|TRBJ2-1|NA|TRBD1
CASSSSEGQGPFNEQFF
TGTGCCAGCAGTTCGTCCGAAGGACAGGGGCCGTTCAATGAGCAGTTCTTC
>TRBV25-1|15|TRBJ2-7|NA|NA
CASSELGGGSYEQYF
TGTGCCAGCAGTGAATTGGGAGGGGGCTCCTACGAGCAGTACTTC
>TRBV4-2|14|TRBJ1-3|NA|NA
CASSQPDRSNTIYF
TGTGCCAGCAGCCAGCCCGACAGGTCAAACACCATATATTTT
>TRBV29-1|12|TRBJ2-5|few|TRBD1
CSFGQGGETQYF
TGCAGCTTCGGACAGGGGGGGGAGACCCAGTACTTC
>TRBV5-6|16|TRBJ2-7|NA|NA
CASSLSQTGTNYEQYF
TGTGCCAGCAGCTTGTCACAGACAGGCACCAACTACGAGCAGTACTTC
>TRBV7-2|16|TRBJ1-2|few|NA
CASSLAQGILGYGYTF
TGTGCCAGCAGCTTAGCGCAGGGGATATTGGGCTATGGCTACACCTTC
>TRBV7-2|15|TRBJ2-7|NA|TRBD1
CASSPTGGPFYEQYF
TGTGCCAGCAGCCCTACAGGGGGCCCTTTTTACGAGCAGTACTTC
>TRBV28|15|TRBJ2-1|NA|NA
CASSSAPATDNEQFF
TGTGCCAGCAGTTCCGCCCCCGCGACGGACAATGAGCAGTTCTTC
>TRBV29-1|11|TRBJ1-2|few|NA
CSVNSPSGYTF
TGCAGCGTTAATTCACCGTCTGGCTACACCTTC
>TRBV30|15|TRBJ1-5|once|NA
CAWSVRGLRNQPQHF
TGTGCCTGGAGTGTCCGGGGGCTGCGGAATCAGCCCCAGCATTTT
>TRBV15|16|TRBJ2-3|NA|TRBD1
CATSEGQGASTDTQYF
TGTGCCACCAGCGAAGGACAGGGGGCTTCCACAGATACGCAGTATTTT
>TRBV15|14|TRBJ2-1|few|NA
CATSRVGSYNEQFF
TGTGCCACCAGCAGAGTGGGCAGCTACAATGAGCAGTTCTTC
>TRBV29-1|10|TRBJ2-3|few|NA
CSVAGDTQYF
TGCAGCGTTGCCGGGGATACGCAGTATTTT
>TRBV10-3|13|TRBJ1-2|NA|NA
CAISEELFYGYTF
TGTGCCATCAGTGAGGAGCTATTCTATGGCTACACCTTC
>TRBV9|13|TRBJ2-5|NA|NA
CASSVDRRETQYF
TGTGCCAGCAGCGTAGACAGGAGGGAGACCCAGTACTTC
>TRBV29-1|15|TRBJ2-3|NA|NA
CSVLGQATSTDTQYF
TGCAGCGTCCTAGGGCAGGCAACTAGCACAGATACGCAGTATTTT
>TRBV30|13|TRBJ1-5|few|NA
CAWRGDGSGPQHF
TGTGCCTGGAGGGGGGACGGGTCTGGGCCCCAGCATTTT